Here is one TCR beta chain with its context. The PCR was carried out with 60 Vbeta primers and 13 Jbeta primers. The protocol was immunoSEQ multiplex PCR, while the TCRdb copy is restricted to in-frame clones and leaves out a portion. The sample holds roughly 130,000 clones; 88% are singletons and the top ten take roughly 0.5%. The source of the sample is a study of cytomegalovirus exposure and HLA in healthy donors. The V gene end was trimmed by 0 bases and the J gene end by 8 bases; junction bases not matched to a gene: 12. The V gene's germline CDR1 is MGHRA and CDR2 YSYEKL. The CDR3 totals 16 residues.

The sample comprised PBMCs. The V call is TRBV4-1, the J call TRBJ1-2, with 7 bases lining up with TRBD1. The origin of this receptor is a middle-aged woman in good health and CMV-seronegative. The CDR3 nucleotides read TGCGCCAGCAGCCAAGATTTCGCGACAGGGTATGACGGCTACACCTTC. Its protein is CASSQDFATGYDGYTF.